The 27 T cell receptor beta chains listed next were all sequenced from one sample in a study of Graves' ophthalmopathy and Graves' hyperthyroidism. From RNA, the CDR3 regions of TCR beta chains were amplified and sequenced. The first round was an RT-PCR with HTBI primers, and the second round was a multiplex PCR. One entry per CDR3 protein, called by TCRdb with MiXCR from the multiplex PCR reads. The data hold 500,000 to 800,000 distinct CDR3 sequences, with roughly 41% observed a single time. The source material was peripheral blood. The receptors come from an adult man with Graves' ophthalmopathy.

This clonotype was seen more than once but under ten times. The chain joins TRBV3-1 to TRBJ2-7, with no clear D. The CDR3 loop spans 13 amino acids. Trimming cost V 0 bases and J 4 bases, with 7 bases left between them. Germline CDR1 and CDR2: LGHDT and YNNKEL (reference sequence). CDR3 in DNA: TGTGCCAGCAGCCAAGACTTCAGGTACGAGCAGTACTTC. Its translation: CASSQDFRYEQYF.

This clonotype was counted at least ten times. The V gene is TRBV7-9, the J gene TRBJ1-5; the D is unclear. CDR1 SEHNR and CDR2 FQNEAQ come from the germline V gene (reference sequence). CDR3 length: 13 amino acids. V was clipped by 3 bases and J by 5 bases, with 8 bases between them. The CDR3 nucleotides are TGTGCCAGCAGCTTGGGCCCCCATCAGCCCCAGCATTTT. Encoded protein: CASSLGPHQPQHF.

This clonotype was seen at least ten times. This chain connects TRBV5-6 to TRBJ2-5; D assignment may be TRBD1 or TRBD2 (5 bases each). The CDR3 sequence is 16 residues long. CDR1 is SGHDT and CDR2 is YYEEEE in the germline V gene. Between the trimmed V and J ends, which lost 4 bases and 2 bases, there was a span of 18 bases. The CDR3 DNA reads TGTGCCAGCAGCCCCTTCGTGGGGGAGAGGCAAGAGACCCAGTACTTC. Encoded protein: CASSPFVGERQETQYF.

The chain carries TRBV12-3 or TRBV12-4 and TRBJ1-1; D call uncertain. CDR3 length equals 12 residues. V shed 3 bases and J shed 8 bases, with 10 bases lying between them. CDR3 bases: TGTGCCAGCAGTTTTTTACAAGGAGAAGCTTTCTTT. Amino acids: CASSFLQGEAFF.

The V gene is TRBV29-1, the J gene TRBJ2-7; 11 bases are a match to TRBD1. The J segment lost 3 bases and the V segment lost 6 bases, leaving 7 bases of the junction unmatched. The CDR3 covers 14 residues. The germline V gene has CDR1 SQVTM and CDR2 ANQGSEA. CDR3 sequence (DNA): TGCAGCGTGGTTGGACAGGGGGCCAGCTACGAGCAGTACTTC. Its protein is CSVVGQGASYEQYF.

This clonotype was detected many times. Sequence at one end of the junction differs from germline and may be a read error. This chain uses TRBV24-1 with TRBJ1-1, with D hard to call. CDR3 length equals 11 residues. Germline CDR1 and CDR2: KGHDR and SFDVKD. The CDR3 DNA follows: TGTGCCACCAGTGATACGACGGAAGTTTTCTTT. This gives the protein CATSDTTEVFF.

The V gene is TRBV11-2, the J gene TRBJ2-7; the match to TRBD2 covers 10 bases. V shed 0 bases and J 8 bases; nucleotides not matched to a gene: 7. This CDR3 spans 15 amino acids. Looked up from germline, CDR1 is SGHAT and CDR2 is FQNNGV. CDR3 nucleotides: TGTGCCAGCAGCTTAGAGGCTAGCGGGAGATGGAAGCAGTACTTC. Protein: CASSLEASGRWKQYF. Variable domain in full (rest from reference TRBV11-2 and TRBJ2-7): EAGVAQSPRYKIIEKRQSVAFWCNPISGHATLYWYQQILGQGPKLLIQFQNNGVVDDSQLPKDRFSAERLKGVDSTLKIQPAKLEDSAVYLCASSLEASGRWKQYFGPGTRLTVT.

This clonotype was seen at least ten times. The gene calls are TRBV12-5 and TRBJ1-2; TRBD1 is a possible D gene (5 bases). Trimming pared 5 bases from V and 8 bases from J, leaving 15 bases between. Germline V gene sequence: CDR1 LGHNT, CDR2 FRNRAP. This CDR3 has 13 residues. The CDR3 loop reads CASGPRTLTGYTF. In DNA, the CDR3 is TGTGCTAGTGGTCCTCGGACACTGACGGGCTACACCTTC.

As for this clonotype: A much bigger clone sits one base away, suggesting this may be a read error. The rearrangement joins TRBV14 to TRBJ2-7; maybe TRBD2 (6 bases). CDR3 length: 15 residues. CDR1 is SGHDN and CDR2 is FVKESK in the germline V gene. The CDR3 DNA reads as TGTGTCAGCAGCCTGGGTGGGCTAGCGAGCTACGAGCAGTACTTC. Amino acid sequence: CVSSLGGLASYEQYF.

Regarding this clonotype: This may come from a read error, since a much larger clone is one base off. The CDR3 does not close with the conserved phenylalanine or tryptophan, likely indicating a read error. The rearrangement joins TRBV7-2 to TRBJ1-5, with no clear D. The CDR3 totals 16 residues. The germline V gene encodes CDR1 SGHTA and CDR2 FQGNSA. CDR3 DNA: TGCGCCAGCAGCCAAGATCGGGGTGAACTGAATCAGCCCCAGCATCTT. Encoded protein: CASSQDRGELNQPQHL.

This clonotype was picked up a small number of times. The chain links TRBV12-5 to TRBJ2-2; the D call may be TRBD1 or TRBD2 (5 bases each). The length of the CDR3 is 14 residues. Germline loops: CDR1 LGHNT, CDR2 FRNRAP. Trimming removed 6 bases from V and 4 bases from J, with 12 bases in between. The CDR3 sequence: CASGDRGVTGELFF. CDR3 in DNA: TGTGCTAGTGGGGACCGGGGCGTCACCGGGGAGCTGTTTTTT. Using reference TRBV12-5 and TRBJ2-2 for the parts outside the CDR3, the full variable domain is DARVTQTPRHKVTEMGQEVTMRCQPILGHNTVFWYRQTMMQGLELLAYFRNRAPLDDSGMPKDRFSAEMPDATLATLKIQPSEPRDSAVYFCASGDRGVTGELFFGEGSRLTVL.

This clonotype was observed at least ten times. J is TRBJ1-5 and V is TRBV25-1; no reliable D call. The ends were cut back, 6 bases at V and 4 bases at J, with 13 bases in the middle. The CDR3 is made up of 14 amino acids. Germline-derived CDR1 and CDR2 are MGHDK and SYGVNS. In DNA form, the CDR3 reads TGTGCCAGCAGCGGTTTGAGGGCGAATCAGCCCCAGCATTTT. This translates into CASSGLRANQPQHF. The entire variable domain, with the rest obtained from reference TRBV25-1 and TRBJ1-5, is as follows: EADIYQTPRYLVIGTGKKITLECSQTMGHDKMYWYQQDPGMELHLIHYSYGVNSTEKGDLSSESTVSRIRTEHFPLTLESARPSHTSQYLCASSGLRANQPQHFGDGTRLSIL.

The chain employs TRBV27 and TRBJ2-7; 14 bases align to TRBD2. Trimming removed 6 bases from V and 5 bases from J; junction bases left unmatched: 6. The CDR3 loop spans 15 amino acids. Germline V gene data show CDR1 as MNHEY and CDR2 as SMNVEV (reference sequence). The CDR3 DNA reads as TGTGCCAGCAGAGAAGGACTAGCGGGAGGACACGAGCAGTACTTC. Its translation: CASREGLAGGHEQYF.

The sample holds many counts of this clonotype. V and J are TRBV7-9 and TRBJ2-6; 9 bases map to TRBD1. Germline assignment: CDR1 SEHNR and CDR2 FQNEAQ (reference sequence). This CDR3 is built from 17 residues. The J segment lost 2 bases and the V segment lost 1 base, leaving 3 bases of the junction unmatched. The CDR3 DNA is TGTGCCAGCAGCTTAGGGGGGACAGGGCCTGGGGCCAACGTCCTGACTTTC. Amino acid sequence: CASSLGGTGPGANVLTF.

In this sample, this clonotype turned up many times. The rearrangement uses TRBV6-6 and TRBJ1-1, with D perhaps matching TRBD1 (5 bases). Germline loops: CDR1 MNHNY, CDR2 SVGAGI (reference sequence). The CDR3 covers 14 residues. Trimming took 4 bases from V and 2 from J, leaving 11 bases between them. The CDR3 here is CASSFTGLNTEAFF. DNA of the CDR3: TGTGCCAGCAGTTTCACGGGACTAAACACTGAAGCTTTCTTT.

There are many counts of this clonotype. This chain links TRBV7-2 with TRBJ2-2, with D possibly TRBD2 on 7 matching bases. Trimming shortened V by 5 bases and J by 1 base, and 11 bases separated the two germline ends. CDR1 and CDR2 (germline): SGHTA, FQGNSA. This CDR3 has 15 residues. CDR3 in DNA: TGTGCCAGCAGCCCCGGGGGGCTGAACACCGGGGAGCTGTTTTTT. Protein: CASSPGGLNTGELFF. The full variable domain, in which reference TRBV7-2 and TRBJ2-2 provide the parts outside the CDR3, is GAGVSQSPSNKVTEKGKDVELRCDPISGHTALYWYRQSLGQGLEFLIYFQGNSAPDKSGLPSDRFSAERTGGSVSTLTIQRTQQEDSAVYLCASSPGGLNTGELFFGEGSRLTVL.

This clonotype occurred many times. The chain is built from TRBV24-1 and TRBJ2-5, with 7 bases lining up with TRBD2. The length of the CDR3 is 15 residues. CDR1 and CDR2 (germline): KGHDR, SFDVKD. V was clipped by 5 bases and J by 3 bases; unmatched bases: 8. CDR3 sequence reads: CATSVRAGVEETQYF. In DNA, the CDR3 is TGTGCCACCAGTGTTCGGGCGGGGGTCGAAGAGACCCAGTACTTC.

The J gene is TRBJ1-6, the V gene TRBV7-9; D not resolved. The CDR3 runs 19 residues. Germline assignment: CDR1 SEHNR and CDR2 FQNEAQ (reference sequence). Trimming pared 5 bases from V and 0 bases from J, leaving 20 bases between. As DNA, the CDR3 is TGTGCCAGCAGCCAACTATTTGGTCCGGAGAGCTCCTATAATTCACCCCTCCACTTT. This codes for CASSQLFGPESSYNSPLHF.

This chain joins TRBV10-2 and TRBJ2-7; either TRBD1 or TRBD2 may fit D (5 bases each). CDR1 is WSHSY, CDR2 SAAADI, per germline. This CDR3 has 18 residues. The germline V and J ends were trimmed by 3 bases and 3 bases, with 24 bases remaining between them. CDR3 protein: CASSDARDDLRAYYEQYF. The CDR3 region has the DNA TGCGCCAGCAGTGATGCCCGGGACGACCTACGAGCTTACTACGAGCAGTACTTC.

The chain has TRBV5-1 and TRBJ2-5; TRBD2 agrees at 11 bases. CDR1 and CDR2 from the germline V gene are SGHRS and YFSETQ. The CDR3 is 17 amino acids. V lost 1 base and J lost 3; bases outside the gene matches: 8. The CDR3: CASSLLAGGSPKETQYF. The CDR3 coding sequence is TGCGCCAGCAGCTTGCTAGCGGGAGGATCCCCCAAAGAGACCCAGTACTTC.

This clonotype was counted at least ten times. The rearrangement links TRBV5-1 to TRBJ2-7; D is unclear. The CDR3 covers 12 residues. CDR1 is SGHRS and CDR2 is YFSETQ in the germline V gene. V lost 5 bases, J lost 6 bases, and 12 bases lay in between. DNA for the CDR3: TGCGCCAGCAGAGAACTGTCTGGCGAGCAGTACTTC. Its translation: CASRELSGEQYF.

This clonotype was detected once. The chain is built from TRBV25-1 and TRBJ1-2; possible D gene TRBD1, 6 bases. The CDR3 extends over 12 amino acids. Germline values: CDR1 MGHDK, CDR2 SYGVNS. CDR3 region: CASGQTTYGYTF. The CDR3 DNA sequence: TGTGCGAGTGGACAGACGACTTATGGCTACACCTTC.

This clonotype was seen ten or more times. This rearrangement joins TRBV24-1 to TRBJ2-5, with 7 nucleotides matching TRBD2. The V segment lost 4 bases and the J segment 4 bases; nucleotides outside the gene matches: 2. The CDR3 has 13 amino acids. From germline, CDR1 is KGHDR and CDR2 SFDVKD. CDR3 residues: CATSDIAGETQYF. Written as DNA, the CDR3 is TGTGCCACCAGTGACATAGCGGGAGAGACCCAGTACTTC.

The V call is TRBV20-1, the J call TRBJ2-7, with a tentative D call TRBD2 (6 bases). V lost 1 base, J lost 2 bases, and 24 bases lay in between. Per the germline V gene, CDR1 is DFQATT and CDR2 is SNEGSKA (reference sequence). CDR3 size: 18 residues. The CDR3, as DNA: TGCAGTGCTAGAGGGAGGGGTCCTCTGCGGGATGAAACCTACGAGCAGTACTTC. It yields the protein CSARGRGPLRDETYEQYF.

This chain connects TRBV7-2 to TRBJ2-2; 12 nucleotides match TRBD2. This CDR3 has 16 residues. The V and J ends lost 2 bases and 5 bases, in that order; junction bases with no gene match: 3. Per germline, CDR1 SGHTA and CDR2 FQGNSA. The chain's CDR3 is CASSLLAGGHTGELFF. For the CDR3, the DNA is TGTGCCAGCAGCTTACTAGCGGGGGGGCATACCGGGGAGCTGTTTTTT.

This clonotype was counted many times. The chain employs TRBV7-2 and TRBJ1-2; no firm D call. CDR1 is SGHTA and CDR2 is FQGNSA in the germline V gene. CDR3 length equals 14 residues. V lost 5 bases, J lost 2 bases, and 12 bases lay in between. The CDR3: CASSATGINYGYTF. The CDR3 bases are TGTGCCAGCAGCGCTACCGGGATCAACTATGGCTACACCTTC. Full variable domain (outside the CDR3, taken from reference TRBV7-2 and TRBJ1-2): GAGVSQSPSNKVTEKGKDVELRCDPISGHTALYWYRQSLGQGLEFLIYFQGNSAPDKSGLPSDRFSAERTGGSVSTLTIQRTQQEDSAVYLCASSATGINYGYTFGSGTRLTVV.

The rearrangement uses TRBV5-1 and TRBJ1-2, with TRBD1 identical over 7 bases. The CDR3 loop spans 16 amino acids. Losses at the gene ends were 2 bases for V and 3 bases for J; bases not matched to a gene: 10. Germline V gene data show CDR1 as SGHRS and CDR2 as YFSETQ. The CDR3 DNA sequence: TGCGCCAGCAGCTTATCGACAGGGAGGAAGGACTATGGCTACACCTTC. This codes for CASSLSTGRKDYGYTF. Full variable domain (outside the CDR3, taken from reference TRBV5-1 and TRBJ1-2): KAGVTQTPRYLIKTRGQQVTLSCSPISGHRSVSWYQQTPGQGLQFLFEYFSETQRNKGNFPGRFSGRQFSNSRSEMNVSTLELGDSALYLCASSLSTGRKDYGYTFGSGTRLTVV.